This T cell receptor beta chain was captured in a study of multiple sclerosis patients with progressive multifocal leukoencephalopathy. Overall study findings and caveats: Less diverse TRB repertoires were suggested in most PML patients.

Noted time point: about 6 months of natalizumab therapy. Comments on this clone: Its specificity is not known.

CDR3 length: 15 amino acids. J was trimmed by 4 bases and V by 11 bases; bases with no gene match: 11. Germline V gene lookup returns CDR1 ENHRY and CDR2 SYGVKD. The repertoire was sequenced with immunoSEQ multiplex PCR; TCRdb's copy has only in-frame clones and lacks some. The sample has tens of thousands of clones, roughly 86% seen once. The receptor was derived from a human donor with multiple sclerosis. The sample in question was PBMCs, obtained from a patient treated with natalizumab. The chain employs TRBV10-3 and TRBJ2-1, with 10 positions matching TRBD1. CDR3 protein: CAATALDRGYNEQFF. The DNA for the CDR3 is TGTGCCGCGACAGCCCTGGACAGGGGGTACAATGAGCAGTTCTTC.